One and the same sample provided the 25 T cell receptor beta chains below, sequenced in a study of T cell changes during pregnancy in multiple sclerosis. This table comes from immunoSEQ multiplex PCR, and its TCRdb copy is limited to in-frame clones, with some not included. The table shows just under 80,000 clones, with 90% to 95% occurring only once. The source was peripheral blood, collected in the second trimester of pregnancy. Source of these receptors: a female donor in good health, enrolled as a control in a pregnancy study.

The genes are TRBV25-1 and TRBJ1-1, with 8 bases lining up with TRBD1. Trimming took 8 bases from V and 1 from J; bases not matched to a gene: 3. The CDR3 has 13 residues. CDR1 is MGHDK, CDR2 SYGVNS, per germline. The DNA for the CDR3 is TGTGCCAGCTCCGACAGGGGGAACACTGAAGCTTTCTTT. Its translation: CASSDRGNTEAFF.

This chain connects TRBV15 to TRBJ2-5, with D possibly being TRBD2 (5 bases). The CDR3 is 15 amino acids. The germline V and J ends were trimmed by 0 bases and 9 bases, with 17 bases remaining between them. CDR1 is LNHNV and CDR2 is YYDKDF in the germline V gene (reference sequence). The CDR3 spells CATSREIGAAGAQYF. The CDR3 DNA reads TGTGCCACCAGCAGAGAAATTGGCGCCGCCGGGGCCCAGTACTTC.

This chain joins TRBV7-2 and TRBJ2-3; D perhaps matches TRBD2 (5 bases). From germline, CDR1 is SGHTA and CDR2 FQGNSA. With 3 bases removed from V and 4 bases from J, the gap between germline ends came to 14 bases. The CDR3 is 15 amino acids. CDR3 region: CASSFLPGGADTQYF. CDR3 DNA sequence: TGTGCCAGCAGCTTCCTCCCAGGAGGTGCAGATACGCAGTATTTT.

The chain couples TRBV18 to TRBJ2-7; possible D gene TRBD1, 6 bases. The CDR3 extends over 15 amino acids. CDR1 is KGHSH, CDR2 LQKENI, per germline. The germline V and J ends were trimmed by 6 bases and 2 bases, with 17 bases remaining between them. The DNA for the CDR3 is TGTGCCAGCTCCCCAGGGACACAAGAAGCCTACGAGCAGTACTTC. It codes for CASSPGTQEAYEQYF.

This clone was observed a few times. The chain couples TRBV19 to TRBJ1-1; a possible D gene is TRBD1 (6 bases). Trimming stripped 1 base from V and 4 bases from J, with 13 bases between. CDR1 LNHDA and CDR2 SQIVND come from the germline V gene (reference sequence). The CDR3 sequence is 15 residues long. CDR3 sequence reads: CASSIGTGKGTEAFF. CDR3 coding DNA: TGTGCCAGTAGTATAGGTACAGGGAAGGGCACTGAAGCTTTCTTT.

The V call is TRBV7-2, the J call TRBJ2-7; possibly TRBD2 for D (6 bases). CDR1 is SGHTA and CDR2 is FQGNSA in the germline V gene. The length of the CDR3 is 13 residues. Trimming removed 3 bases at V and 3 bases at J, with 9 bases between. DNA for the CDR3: TGTGCCAGCAGCTTTGGAGGGAACTACGAGCAGTACTTC. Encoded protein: CASSFGGNYEQYF.

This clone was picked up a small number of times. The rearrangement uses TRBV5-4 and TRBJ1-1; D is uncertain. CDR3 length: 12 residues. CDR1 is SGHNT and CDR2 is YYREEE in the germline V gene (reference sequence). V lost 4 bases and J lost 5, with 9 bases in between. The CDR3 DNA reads TGTGCCAGCAGCCCGGGGAGTACTGAAGCTTTCTTT. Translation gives CASSPGSTEAFF.

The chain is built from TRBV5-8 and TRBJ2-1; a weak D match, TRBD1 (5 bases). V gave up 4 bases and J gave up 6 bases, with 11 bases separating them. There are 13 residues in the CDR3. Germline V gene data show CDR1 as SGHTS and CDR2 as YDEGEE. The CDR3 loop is CASSIDRVNEQFF. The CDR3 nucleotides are TGTGCCAGCAGCATAGACAGAGTCAATGAGCAGTTCTTC.

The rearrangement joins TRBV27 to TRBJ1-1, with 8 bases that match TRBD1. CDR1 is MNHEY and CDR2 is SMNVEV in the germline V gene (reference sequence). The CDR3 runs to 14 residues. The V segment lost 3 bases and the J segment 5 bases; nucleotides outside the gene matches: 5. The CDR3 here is CASSFGRGQTEAFF. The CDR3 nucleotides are TGTGCCAGCAGTTTCGGCAGGGGGCAGACTGAAGCTTTCTTT.

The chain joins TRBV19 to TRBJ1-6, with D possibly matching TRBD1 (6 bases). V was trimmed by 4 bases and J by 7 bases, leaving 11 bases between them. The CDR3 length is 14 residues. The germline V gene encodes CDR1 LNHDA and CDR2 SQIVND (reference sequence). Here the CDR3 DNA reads TGTGCCAGTAGTACGGACAGACAGAATTCACCCCTCCACTTT. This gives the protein CASSTDRQNSPLHF. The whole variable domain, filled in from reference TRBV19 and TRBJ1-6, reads DGGITQSPKYLFRKEGQNVTLSCEQNLNHDAMYWYRQDPGQGLRLIYYSQIVNDFQKGDIAEGYSVSREKKESFPLTVTSAQKNPTAFYLCASSTDRQNSPLHFGNGTRLTVT.

As DNA, the CDR3 is TGCGCCAGCAGCCAAGACCGCGGCACTGAAGCTTTCTTT. Its translation is CASSQDRGTEAFF. V is TRBV4-3 and J is TRBJ1-1, with D unresolved. Trimming pared 0 bases from V and 4 bases from J, leaving 6 bases between. The CDR3 contains 13 residues. Germline lookup yields CDR1 LGHNA and CDR2 YSLEER.

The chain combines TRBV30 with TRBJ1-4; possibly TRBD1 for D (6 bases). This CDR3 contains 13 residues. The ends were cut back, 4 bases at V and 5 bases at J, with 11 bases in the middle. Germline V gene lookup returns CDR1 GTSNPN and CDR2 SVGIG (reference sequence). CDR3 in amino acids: CAWMTGENEKLFF. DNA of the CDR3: TGTGCCTGGATGACAGGAGAGAATGAAAAACTGTTTTTT.

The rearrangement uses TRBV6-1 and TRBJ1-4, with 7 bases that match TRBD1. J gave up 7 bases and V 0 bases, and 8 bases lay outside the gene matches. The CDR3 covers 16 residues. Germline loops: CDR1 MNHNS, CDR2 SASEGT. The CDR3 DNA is TGTGCCAGCAGTGAAGCTATAGGGGGCGGCGGTGAAAAACTGTTTTTT. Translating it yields CASSEAIGGGGEKLFF.

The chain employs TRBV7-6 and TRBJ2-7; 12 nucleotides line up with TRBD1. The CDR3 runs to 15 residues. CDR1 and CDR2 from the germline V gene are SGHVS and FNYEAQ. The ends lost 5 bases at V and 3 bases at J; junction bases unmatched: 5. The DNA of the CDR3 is TGTGCCAGCAGCCTGGGACAGGGGGCCCTCTACGAGCAGTACTTC. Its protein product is CASSLGQGALYEQYF. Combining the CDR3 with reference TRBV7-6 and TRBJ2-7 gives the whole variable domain GAGVSQSPRYKVTKRGQDVALRCDPISGHVSLYWYRQALGQGPEFLTYFNYEAQQDKSGLPNDRFSAERPEGSISTLTIQRTEQRDSAMYRCASSLGQGALYEQYFGPGTRLTVT.

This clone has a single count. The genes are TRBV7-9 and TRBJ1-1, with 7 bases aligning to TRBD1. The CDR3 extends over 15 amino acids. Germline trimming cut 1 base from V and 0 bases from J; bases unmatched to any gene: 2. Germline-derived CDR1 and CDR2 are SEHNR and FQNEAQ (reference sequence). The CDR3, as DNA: TGTGCCAGCAGCTTAGTTAGGGGGCTGAACACTGAAGCTTTCTTT. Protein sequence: CASSLVRGLNTEAFF.

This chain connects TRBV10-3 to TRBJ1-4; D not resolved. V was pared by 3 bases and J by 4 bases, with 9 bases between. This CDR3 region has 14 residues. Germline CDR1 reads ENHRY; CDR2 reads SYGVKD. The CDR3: CAISDDGDNEKLFF. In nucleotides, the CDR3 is TGTGCCATCAGTGATGACGGAGATAATGAAAAACTGTTTTTT.

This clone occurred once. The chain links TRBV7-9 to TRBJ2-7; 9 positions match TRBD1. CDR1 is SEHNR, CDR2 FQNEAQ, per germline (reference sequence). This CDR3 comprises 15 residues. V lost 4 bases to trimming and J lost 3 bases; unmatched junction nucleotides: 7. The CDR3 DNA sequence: TGTGCCAGCAGCTCCCCGGGACAGGGTCTCTACGAGCAGTACTTC. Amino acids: CASSSPGQGLYEQYF.

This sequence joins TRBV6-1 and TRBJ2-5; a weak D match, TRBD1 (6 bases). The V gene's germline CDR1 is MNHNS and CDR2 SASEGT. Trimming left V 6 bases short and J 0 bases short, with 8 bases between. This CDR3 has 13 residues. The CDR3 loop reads CASSGQYQETQYF. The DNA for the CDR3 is TGTGCCAGCAGCGGACAGTACCAAGAGACCCAGTACTTC.

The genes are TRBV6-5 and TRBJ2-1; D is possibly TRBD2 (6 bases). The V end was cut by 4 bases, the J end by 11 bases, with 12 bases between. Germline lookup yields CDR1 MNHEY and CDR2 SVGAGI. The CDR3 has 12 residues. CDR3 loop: CASSSLGGKQFF. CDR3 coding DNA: TGTGCCAGCAGTTCCCTGGGGGGAAAGCAGTTCTTC.

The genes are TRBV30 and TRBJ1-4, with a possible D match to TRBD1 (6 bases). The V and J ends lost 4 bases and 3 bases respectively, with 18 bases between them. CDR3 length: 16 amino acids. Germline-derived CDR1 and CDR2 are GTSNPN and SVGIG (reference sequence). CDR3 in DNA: TGTGCCTGGACCGAGAGGGGGGGCGTAGCTAATGAAAAACTGTTTTTT. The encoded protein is CAWTERGGVANEKLFF.

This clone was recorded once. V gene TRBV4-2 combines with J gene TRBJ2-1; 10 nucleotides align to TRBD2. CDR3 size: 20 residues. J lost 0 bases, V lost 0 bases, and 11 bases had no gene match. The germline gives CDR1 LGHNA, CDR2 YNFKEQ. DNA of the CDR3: TGTGCCAGCAGCCAAGATCCTATAGCGGGGGGCTCGAGCTCCTACAATGAGCAGTTCTTC. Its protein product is CASSQDPIAGGSSSYNEQFF.

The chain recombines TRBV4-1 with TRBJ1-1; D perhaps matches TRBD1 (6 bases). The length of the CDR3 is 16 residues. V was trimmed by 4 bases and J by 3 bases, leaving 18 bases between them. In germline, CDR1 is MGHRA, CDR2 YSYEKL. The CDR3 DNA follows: TGCGCCAGCAGCCCTATGACAGGTAGCAGGGACACTGAAGCTTTCTTT. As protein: CASSPMTGSRDTEAFF.

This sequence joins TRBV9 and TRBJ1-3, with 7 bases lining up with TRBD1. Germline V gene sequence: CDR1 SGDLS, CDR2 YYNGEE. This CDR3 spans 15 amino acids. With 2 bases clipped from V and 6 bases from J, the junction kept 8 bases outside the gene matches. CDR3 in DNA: TGTGCCAGCAGCGTCCACGGGACAGAAAAAAACACCATATATTTT. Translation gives CASSVHGTEKNTIYF.

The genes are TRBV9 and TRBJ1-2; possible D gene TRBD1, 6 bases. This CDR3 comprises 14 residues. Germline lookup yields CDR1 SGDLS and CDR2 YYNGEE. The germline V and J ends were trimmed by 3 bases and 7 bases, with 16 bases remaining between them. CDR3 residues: CASSGGPGVGGYTF. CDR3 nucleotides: TGTGCCAGCAGCGGGGGACCAGGGGTGGGTGGCTACACCTTC. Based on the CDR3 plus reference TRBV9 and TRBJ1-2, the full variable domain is DSGVTQTPKHLITATGQRVTLRCSPRSGDLSVYWYQQSLDQGLQFLIQYYNGEERAKGNILERFSAQQFPDLHSELNLSSLELGDSALYFCASSGGPGVGGYTFGSGTRLTVV.

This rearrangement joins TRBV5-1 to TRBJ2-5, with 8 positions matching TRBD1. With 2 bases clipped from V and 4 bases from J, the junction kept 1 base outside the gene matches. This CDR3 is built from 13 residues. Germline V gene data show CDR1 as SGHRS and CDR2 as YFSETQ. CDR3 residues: CASSFDRGETQYF. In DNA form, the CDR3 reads TGCGCCAGCAGCTTTGACAGGGGAGAGACCCAGTACTTC.